One and the same sample provided the 28 T cell receptor beta chains below, sequenced in a study of PD-1 and CTLA-4 blockade in melanoma (dated by TCRdb to the early 2020s). The library was obtained by the immunoSEQ multiplex PCR assay. TCRdb took over this immuneACCESS table, retaining in-frame rearrangements with V and J assigned. Such tables are incomplete; in checked studies, under half of the missing clones stem from an unresolved V gene, and the remainder is unexplained. A total of around 21,000 clones appear in this sample, about 91% of them only once. 6.5% to 9% of the sample rests with the top ten. This specimen was CD8+ T cells from peripheral blood, taken before anti-PD-1 treatment. The receptor set was obtained from a human donor with melanoma.

CDR3: CASSIRDKNTEAFF. As DNA, the CDR3 is TGTGCCAGTAGTATCCGGGACAAGAACACTGAAGCTTTCTTT. The gene calls are TRBV19 and TRBJ1-1; tentative D call: TRBD1 (6 bases). CDR3 length equals 14 residues. Germline V gives CDR1 LNHDA, CDR2 SQIVND (reference sequence). V was clipped by 3 bases and J by 1 base, with 9 bases between them.

This clone was seen a few times. The chain employs TRBV15 and TRBJ1-1; D remains unclear. This CDR3 region has 12 residues. Germline V gene sequence: CDR1 LNHNV, CDR2 YYDKDF (reference sequence). Trimming shortened V by 6 bases and J by 4 bases, and 9 bases separated the two germline ends. The chain's CDR3 is CATRAGVTEAFF. Written as DNA, the CDR3 is TGTGCCACCAGAGCCGGCGTCACTGAAGCTTTCTTT.

The chain has TRBV11-2 and TRBJ2-7; D unclear. The CDR3 consists of 14 residues. Per the germline V gene, CDR1 is SGHAT and CDR2 is FQNNGV. V lost 0 bases and J 4 bases, leaving 10 bases between the germline ends. CDR3 sequence reads: CASSLEGNRYEQYF. CDR3 in DNA: TGTGCCAGCAGCTTAGAGGGGAATAGGTACGAGCAGTACTTC.

The chain employs TRBV28 and TRBJ1-1; D call uncertain. CDR3 length: 15 residues. Germline CDR1 MDHEN, CDR2 SYDVKM. Trimming cost V 5 bases and J 5 bases, with 18 bases left between them. The CDR3 sequence: CASSPVDGVGTEAFF. The DNA for the CDR3 is TGTGCCAGCAGTCCCGTGGACGGGGTTGGAACTGAAGCTTTCTTT.

The rearrangement uses TRBV4-3 and TRBJ2-6; D not certain. Germline lookup yields CDR1 LGHNA and CDR2 YSLEER. V was trimmed by 3 bases and J by 0 bases, leaving 24 bases between them. CDR3 size: 21 residues. CDR3 loop: CASSQEGIADPGLSGANVLTF. CDR3 coding DNA: TGCGCCAGCAGCCAGGAAGGTATTGCGGACCCCGGCCTCTCTGGGGCCAACGTCCTGACTTTC.

The chain joins TRBV7-9 to TRBJ1-1, with D possibly being TRBD1 (5 bases). V was cut by 1 base and J by 7 bases, with 16 bases left in between. Germline V gene lookup returns CDR1 SEHNR and CDR2 FQNEAQ (reference sequence). This CDR3 is 15 amino acids long. CDR3 nucleotides: TGTGCCAGCAGCTTAGTCGCGGCTCGGGGCGATGAAGCTTTCTTT. Translated: CASSLVAARGDEAFF.

This rearrangement joins TRBV6-5 to TRBJ1-1, with D uncertain. Germline V gene data show CDR1 as MNHEY and CDR2 as SVGAGI. V was clipped by 6 bases and J by 4 bases, with 12 bases between them. The CDR3 consists of 13 residues. The CDR3 coding sequence is TGTGCCAGCAGCTCGTGGGCGGGCACTGAAGCTTTCTTT. This codes for CASSSWAGTEAFF.

For the CDR3, the DNA is TGTGCCAGCAGGAAACAGGGGGCGCAGGGAAACACCATATATTTT. Residues: CASRKQGAQGNTIYF. The V gene is TRBV21-1, the J gene TRBJ1-3; the D segment call TRBD1 is taken from the table without a DNA check. TRBV21-1 is a documented pseudogene. This CDR3 comprises 15 residues.

The CDR3 region has the DNA TGCGCCAGCAGCTTGGCGGGGACACCAAACTATGGCTACACCTTC. Translation: CASSLAGTPNYGYTF. The chain links TRBV5-1 to TRBJ1-2; D perhaps matches TRBD1 (6 bases). The ends were cut back, 0 bases at V and 2 bases at J, with 11 bases in the middle. Germline lookup yields CDR1 SGHRS and CDR2 YFSETQ. There are 15 residues in the CDR3.

The chain is built from TRBV9 and TRBJ2-3; D ambiguous. With 1 base removed from V and 3 bases from J, the gap between germline ends came to 12 bases. Germline CDR1 reads SGDLS; CDR2 reads YYNGEE. This CDR3 region has 15 residues. This CDR3 is CASSVLGTLTDTQYF. CDR3 DNA: TGTGCCAGCAGCGTATTGGGTACTCTAACAGATACGCAGTATTTT.

This clone was picked up one time. The chain couples TRBV13 to TRBJ1-2; D gene ambiguous. The germline V and J ends were trimmed by 4 bases and 5 bases, with 14 bases remaining between them. Germline assignment: CDR1 PRHDT and CDR2 FYEKMQ (reference sequence). This CDR3 spans 14 amino acids. The CDR3 DNA follows: TGTGCCAGCAGCTCCCACCGGGCGATATATGGCTACACCTTC. Translating gives CASSSHRAIYGYTF.

The chain has TRBV6-5 and TRBJ2-1; the D gene is possibly TRBD2 (7 bases). The length of the CDR3 is 15 residues. V shed 7 bases and J shed 4 bases, with 17 bases lying between them. Germline values: CDR1 MNHEY, CDR2 SVGAGI. The CDR3 region has the DNA TGTGCCAGCAACCCAGGAGGGGGGGGATACAATGAGCAGTTCTTC. It encodes CASNPGGGGYNEQFF.

The J gene is TRBJ2-1, the V gene TRBV4-1; 9 positions match TRBD1. Germline CDR1 reads MGHRA; CDR2 reads YSYEKL. The junction had 3 bases not matched to a gene; V was cut back by 4 bases and J by 8 bases. The CDR3 totals 13 residues. CDR3 loop: CASSPGQGYEQFF. CDR3 bases: TGCGCCAGCAGCCCGGGACAGGGCTATGAGCAGTTCTTC.

The chain uses TRBV28 and TRBJ2-1; D may be TRBD2 (5 bases). V lost 7 bases and J 9 bases, leaving 16 bases between the germline ends. Germline V gives CDR1 MDHEN, CDR2 SYDVKM. The CDR3 is 13 amino acids. This chain's CDR3 is CASNSLSAGEQFF. In DNA, the CDR3 is TGTGCCAGCAATAGTCTTAGCGCCGGTGAGCAGTTCTTC.

The sample holds a few counts of this clone. V gene TRBV4-3 combines with J gene TRBJ2-7, with 8 bases aligning to TRBD2. J gave up 0 bases and V 0 bases, and 7 bases lay outside the gene matches. CDR3 length equals 17 residues. The germline V gene has CDR1 LGHNA and CDR2 YSLEER. CDR3 residues: CASSQDHPGLASYEQYF. As DNA, the CDR3 is TGCGCCAGCAGCCAAGATCATCCCGGACTAGCCTCCTACGAGCAGTACTTC.

J is TRBJ1-5 and V is TRBV9; TRBD1 agrees at 7 bases. The CDR3 has 15 amino acids. J lost 4 bases, V lost 3 bases, and 7 bases had no gene match. CDR1 is SGDLS and CDR2 is YYNGEE in the germline V gene. CDR3 in amino acids: CASSAGTVANQPQHF. The CDR3 DNA sequence: TGTGCCAGCAGCGCGGGGACAGTAGCTAATCAGCCCCAGCATTTT.

The genes are TRBV9 and TRBJ2-7; 11 positions agree with TRBD2. In germline, CDR1 is SGDLS, CDR2 YYNGEE. J lost 2 bases, V lost 4 bases, and 8 bases had no gene match. The CDR3 length is 16 residues. The CDR3 bases are TGTGCCAGCAGCCAGAGCCTAGCGGGGGGCGCCTACGAGCAGTACTTC. It translates to CASSQSLAGGAYEQYF.

V usage is TRBV4-3 and J usage is TRBJ1-2; possible D gene TRBD1, 5 bases. The V end was cut by 0 bases, the J end by 8 bases, with 13 bases between. The CDR3 sequence is 14 residues long. Germline lookup yields CDR1 LGHNA and CDR2 YSLEER. The DNA of the CDR3 is TGCGCCAGCAGCCAAGATAGAGGGACTCAAGGCTACACCTTC. Its translation: CASSQDRGTQGYTF.

In DNA, the CDR3 is TGTGCCAGCAGTGGTGGACAGGGCTATAGCAATCAGCCCCAGCATTTT. This gives the protein CASSGGQGYSNQPQHF. The chain recombines TRBV2 with TRBJ1-5; TRBD1 aligns across 8 bases. The CDR3 is made up of 16 amino acids. Trimming removed 4 bases from V and 0 bases from J; junction bases left unmatched: 5. Per germline, CDR1 SNHLY and CDR2 FYNNEI.

V and J are TRBV3-1 (or the pseudogene TRBV3-2) and TRBJ1-2; a possible D gene is TRBD1 (5 bases). The germline V and J ends were trimmed by 4 bases and 2 bases, with 8 bases remaining between them. Germline CDR1 LGHDT, CDR2 YNNKEL (reference sequence). The CDR3 sequence is 13 residues long. CDR3 bases: TGTGCCAGCAGCCGGACATCGAACTATGGCTACACCTTC. Amino acid sequence: CASSRTSNYGYTF.

This clone has only a few counts. This chain uses TRBV7-2 with TRBJ1-6; 7 nucleotides line up with TRBD1. After removal of 0 bases from V and 8 bases from J, the junction contained 4 bases not matched to a gene. The CDR3 is 15 amino acids. In germline, CDR1 is SGHTA, CDR2 FQGNSA. The CDR3 loop reads CASSLAHQGDSPLHF. The CDR3 DNA sequence: TGTGCCAGCAGCTTAGCCCACCAGGGGGATTCACCCCTCCACTTT.

This clone was seen once. The chain couples TRBV7-2 to TRBJ2-3; D tentatively reads TRBD1 or TRBD2 (6 bases each). Germline V gene sequence: CDR1 SGHTA, CDR2 FQGNSA. The V gene lost 11 bases and the J gene lost 2 bases, with 14 bases spanning the gap. There are 13 residues in the CDR3. CDR3 DNA: TGTGCCGGGGGGCAGGAGTTCACAGATACGCAGTATTTT. Translated, it gives CAGGQEFTDTQYF.

The chain employs TRBV9 and TRBJ1-6; D call uncertain. Germline V CDR1 and CDR2: SGDLS, YYNGEE. The V end was cut by 4 bases, the J end by 0 bases, with 11 bases between. CDR3 length equals 16 residues. This chain's CDR3 is CASSPRSSSYNSPLHF. CDR3 nucleotide sequence: TGTGCCAGCAGCCCCCGTTCGAGCTCCTATAATTCACCCCTCCACTTT.

This chain connects TRBV15 to TRBJ1-1, with D possibly matching TRBD1 (6 bases). The CDR3 consists of 18 residues. Germline CDR1 is LNHNV and CDR2 is YYDKDF (reference sequence). V dropped 2 bases and J dropped 0 bases, with 19 bases sitting between them. Here the CDR3 DNA reads TGTGCCACCAGCAGATTCCTCCAGGGGACTTCTATGAACACTGAAGCTTTCTTT. It specifies CATSRFLQGTSMNTEAFF. The full variable domain, completed using reference TRBV15 and TRBJ1-1, is DAMVIQNPRYQVTQFGKPVTLSCSQTLNHNVMYWYQQKSSQAPKLLFHYYDKDFNNEADTPDNFQSRRPNTSFCFLDIRSPGLGDTAMYLCATSRFLQGTSMNTEAFFGQGTRLTVV.

This chain joins TRBV7-2 and TRBJ1-1; weak D call: TRBD1 (5 bases). V gave up 3 bases and J gave up 1 base, with 12 bases separating them. The CDR3 has 15 amino acids. Per germline, CDR1 SGHTA and CDR2 FQGNSA. The CDR3 nucleotides read TGTGCCAGCAGCTTCCTAGGGGCCCCGAACACTGAAGCTTTCTTT. Amino acid sequence: CASSFLGAPNTEAFF. Full variable domain (remainder filled in from reference TRBV7-2 and TRBJ1-1): GAGVSQSPSNKVTEKGKDVELRCDPISGHTALYWYRQSLGQGLEFLIYFQGNSAPDKSGLPSDRFSAERTGGSVSTLTIQRTQQEDSAVYLCASSFLGAPNTEAFFGQGTRLTVV.

This chain links TRBV2 with TRBJ2-7; TRBD2 aligns across 8 bases. V lost 4 bases to trimming and J lost 0 bases; unmatched junction nucleotides: 2. Germline CDR1 reads SNHLY; CDR2 reads FYNNEI. There are 14 residues in the CDR3. In DNA, the CDR3 is TGTGCCAGCAGTGGTACTAGCGGCTCCTACGAGCAGTACTTC. Its protein is CASSGTSGSYEQYF.

V and J are TRBV5-4 and TRBJ1-2; D is unresolved. CDR1 is SGHNT and CDR2 is YYREEE in the germline V gene (reference sequence). The CDR3 contains 14 residues. V was trimmed by 2 bases and J by 3 bases, leaving 11 bases between them. The CDR3 coding sequence is TGTGCCAGCAGCTTATACCTAGGAGACTATGGCTACACCTTC. Encoded protein: CASSLYLGDYGYTF.

This clone showed up just once. The CDR3 DNA follows: TGTGCCAGCAGCGTCGACAGAGTATCTATTTCACCCCTCCACTTT. This sequence encodes CASSVDRVSISPLHF. This chain joins TRBV6-5 and TRBJ1-6; D is possibly TRBD1 (5 bases). Germline V gene lookup returns CDR1 MNHEY and CDR2 SVGAGI. CDR3 length: 15 residues. V was pared by 6 bases and J by 9 bases, with 18 bases between.